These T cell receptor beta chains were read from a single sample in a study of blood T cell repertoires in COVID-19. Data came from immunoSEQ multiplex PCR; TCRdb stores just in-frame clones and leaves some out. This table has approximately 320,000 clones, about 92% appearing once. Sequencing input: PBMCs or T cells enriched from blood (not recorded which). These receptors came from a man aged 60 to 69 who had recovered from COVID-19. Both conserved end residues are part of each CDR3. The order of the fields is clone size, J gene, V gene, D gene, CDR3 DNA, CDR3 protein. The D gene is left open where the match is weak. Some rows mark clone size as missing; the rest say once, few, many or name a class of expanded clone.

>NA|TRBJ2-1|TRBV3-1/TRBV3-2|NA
TGTGCCAGCAGCCCCCGGGGTAGCAGTTCCTACAATGAGCAGTTCTTC
CASSPRGSSSYNEQFF
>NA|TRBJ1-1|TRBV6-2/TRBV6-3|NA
TGTGCCAGCAGTCAACAGGGAACTCGGACTGAAGCTTTCTTT
CASSQQGTRTEAFF
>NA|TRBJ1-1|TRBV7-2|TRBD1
TGTGCCAGCAGCTTGACAGGGGGAAACCCTGAAGCTTTCTTT
CASSLTGGNPEAFF
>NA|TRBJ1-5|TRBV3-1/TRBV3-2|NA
TGTGCCAGCAGCCAGGGAAGGGGGTGGAATCAGCCCCAGCATTTT
CASSQGRGWNQPQHF
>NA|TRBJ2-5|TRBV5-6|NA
TGTGCCAGCAGCTTTGAACGCAGCCAGGGAGAGACCCAGTACTTC
CASSFERSQGETQYF
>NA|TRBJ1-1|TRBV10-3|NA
TGTGCCATCAGTGAGTCGGGTAGGGGGAACACTGAAGCTTTCTTT
CAISESGRGNTEAFF
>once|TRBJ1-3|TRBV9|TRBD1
TGTGCCAGCAAGGGACAGGGCGGCTATAACACCATATATTTT
CASKGQGGYNTIYF
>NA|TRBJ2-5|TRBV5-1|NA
TGCGCCAGCAGTCCGAACGGGGAACCGAGGGAGACCCAGTACTTC
CASSPNGEPRETQYF
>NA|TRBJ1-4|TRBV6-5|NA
TGTGCCAGCAATAGGGGTAGCCGTTTATTGGGGCTGTTTTTT
CASNRGSRLLGLFF
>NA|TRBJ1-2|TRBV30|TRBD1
TGTGCCTGGACAAGACAGGGGGATGGCTACACCTTC
CAWTRQGDGYTF
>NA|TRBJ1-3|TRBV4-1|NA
TGCGCCAGCAGCCAAGAAATGACGGGGTTGAGCTCTGGAAACACCATATATTTT
CASSQEMTGLSSGNTIYF
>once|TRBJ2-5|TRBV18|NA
TGTGCCAGCTCACCGGACCTCGGGGGAGAGACCCAGTACTTC
CASSPDLGGETQYF
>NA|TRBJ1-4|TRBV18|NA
TGTGCCAGCTCACCCGAGGACAGCTTAGTTAATGAAAAACTGTTTTTT
CASSPEDSLVNEKLFF
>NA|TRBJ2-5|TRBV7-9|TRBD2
TGTGCCAGCAGCTTAATCTCCGGGACTAGCACAGAGACCCAGTACTTC
CASSLISGTSTETQYF
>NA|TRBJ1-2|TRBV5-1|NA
TGCGCCAGCAGCTGGTCGGGAGAGGACTATGGCTACACCTTC
CASSWSGEDYGYTF
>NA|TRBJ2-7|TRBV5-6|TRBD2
TGTGCCAGCAGCCCCGGGAGGGACGAGCAGTACTTC
CASSPGRDEQYF
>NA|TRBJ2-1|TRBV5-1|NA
TGCGCCAGCAACGCGGGTACGCCCTACAATGAGCAGTTCTTC
CASNAGTPYNEQFF
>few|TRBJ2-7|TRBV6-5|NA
TGTGCCACGGGGAGGGGGGGGTCCTACGAGCAGTACTTC
CATGRGGSYEQYF
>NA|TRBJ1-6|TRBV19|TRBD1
TGTGCCAGTAGGCAAGGGACAGCCATTTATAATTCACCCCTCCACTTT
CASRQGTAIYNSPLHF
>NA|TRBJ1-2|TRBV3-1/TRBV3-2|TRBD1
TGTGCCAGCAGCCAGACAGGGGGCCCCTATGGCTACACCTTC
CASSQTGGPYGYTF
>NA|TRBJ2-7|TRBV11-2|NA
TGTGCCAGCAGCTTAATCGTTACTAGTCTTGCGGGGGAGCAGTACTTC
CASSLIVTSLAGEQYF
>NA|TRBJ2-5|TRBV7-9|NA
TGTGCCAGCAGCATGAGACCGGGAGAGACCCAGTACTTC
CASSMRPGETQYF
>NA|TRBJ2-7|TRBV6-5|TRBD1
TGTGCCAGCAGCTGGGACAGGTGGTACGAGCAGTACTTC
CASSWDRWYEQYF
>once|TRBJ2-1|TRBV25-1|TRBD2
TGTGCCAGCAGTGACTGGACTAGCGGGAGATCCTACAATGAGCAGTTCTTC
CASSDWTSGRSYNEQFF
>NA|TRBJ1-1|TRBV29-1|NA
TGCAGCGGTGGACCCCGGGGGGCGAACACTGAAGCTTTCTTT
CSGGPRGANTEAFF